Each of the 5 T cell receptor beta chains below was sequenced from the same sample in a study of CD8 T cells in ankylosing spondylitis. TCRdb analysed the 5' RACE reads with MiXCR anew, one entry per CDR3 protein. The sample lists roughly 190,000 distinct CDR3 sequences, about 13% occurring once. Sequenced: blood, either unsorted or a sorted T cell fraction (not recorded which). These receptors all come from a male donor with ankylosing spondylitis or in good health (not recorded which).

This clonotype was seen a handful of times. The chain uses TRBV7-9 and TRBJ2-6, with 7 bases aligning to TRBD1. Unmatched junction bases numbered 6, after V lost 9 bases and J lost 4 bases. Germline CDR1 reads SEHNR; CDR2 reads FQNEAQ (reference sequence). The CDR3 is 14 residues long. In DNA, the CDR3 is TGTGCCAGTAAGACAGGGTACGGGGCCAACGTCCTGACTTTC. Amino acids: CASKTGYGANVLTF.

This clonotype has a count of ten or more. The CDR3 DNA sequence: TGCGCCAGCAGCCATGCGAGGGGATCTAACACCGGGGAGCTGTTTTTT. Its translation: CASSHARGSNTGELFF. The chain joins TRBV4-1 to TRBJ2-2; possibly TRBD1 or TRBD2 for D (5 bases each). V was pared by 3 bases and J by 2 bases, with 13 bases between. Germline values: CDR1 MGHRA, CDR2 YSYEKL. The length of the CDR3 is 16 residues.

This clonotype was seen many times. The chain employs TRBV27 and TRBJ2-1; 7 bases agree with TRBD2. J lost 3 bases, V lost 0 bases, and 5 bases had no gene match. CDR3 size: 16 residues. Germline CDR1 reads MNHEY; CDR2 reads SMNVEV (reference sequence). The CDR3 nucleotides read TGTGCCAGCAGTTTATCTAGCGGGCCCTACTACAATGAGCAGTTCTTC. It yields the protein CASSLSSGPYYNEQFF.

This clonotype was counted only a few times. The V gene is TRBV3-1, the J gene TRBJ2-1, with D tentatively TRBD2 (6 bases). The CDR3 extends over 13 amino acids. The V gene lost 4 bases and the J gene lost 5 bases, with 9 bases spanning the gap. CDR1 LGHDT and CDR2 YNNKEL come from the germline V gene (reference sequence). The CDR3 protein is CASSRGTNNEQFF. The CDR3 DNA sequence: TGTGCCAGCAGCCGCGGGACCAACAATGAGCAGTTCTTC.

This clonotype was counted a few times. The chain has TRBV5-6 and TRBJ2-1, with D uncertain. The CDR3 is 16 residues long. Trimming removed 3 bases from V and 7 bases from J, with 20 bases in between. Germline V gene sequence: CDR1 SGHDT, CDR2 YYEEEE. CDR3 residues: CASSSPRSLRGNEQFF. The DNA for the CDR3 is TGTGCCAGCAGCTCCCCTCGGAGTCTCAGAGGAAATGAGCAGTTCTTC.